A single sample gave rise to the 16 T cell receptor beta chains below, sequenced in a study of cytomegalovirus exposure and HLA in healthy donors. Primers: 60 Vbeta forward and 13 Jbeta reverse. The data were produced by immunoSEQ multiplex PCR, yet TCRdb's version contains in-frame clones alone and is incomplete. In the table there are 100,000 to 150,000 clones, 83% of which are singletons. The sequencing input was PBMCs. The origin of the receptors is a man between 18 and 29 years old in good health and CMV-seropositive.

This chain joins TRBV5-1 and TRBJ2-2; 10 nucleotides align to TRBD2. The CDR3 runs to 16 residues. With V trimmed by 5 bases and J by 0 bases, 4 bases remained unmatched. Germline V gene sequence: CDR1 SGHRS, CDR2 YFSETQ. Here the CDR3 DNA reads TGCGCCAGCAGTTTAGCGGGGGGCGCGAACACCGGGGAGCTGTTTTTT. Protein: CASSLAGGANTGELFF.

This clone was seen a few times. J is TRBJ1-4 and V is TRBV9; no reliable D call. The CDR3 is 12 amino acids. Germline loops: CDR1 SGDLS, CDR2 YYNGEE. Trimming removed 4 bases at V and 8 bases at J, with 9 bases between. In DNA, the CDR3 is TGTGCCAGCAGCCTTACGGGGGAAAAACTGTTTTTT. Its protein product is CASSLTGEKLFF.

V gene TRBV7-9 combines with J gene TRBJ2-7, with 7 bases aligning to TRBD1. V shed 5 bases, J shed 9 bases, and the junction held 19 bases outside the gene matches. Per the germline V gene, CDR1 is SEHNR and CDR2 is FQNEAQ (reference sequence). The CDR3 contains 16 residues. DNA for the CDR3: TGTGCCAGCAGCATAGGACAGGTCCCGTCTTACGTCGGGCAGTACTTC. This gives the protein CASSIGQVPSYVGQYF.

This clone was seen more than once but under ten times. The J gene is TRBJ2-3, the V gene TRBV4-1, with D unresolved. There are 11 residues in the CDR3. From germline, CDR1 is MGHRA and CDR2 YSYEKL. With 7 bases removed from V and 1 base from J, the gap between germline ends came to 3 bases. CDR3 DNA: TGCGCCAGCACCGGCACAGATACGCAGTATTTT. Its protein product is CASTGTDTQYF.

This clone appeared a single time. The rearrangement links TRBV6-1 to TRBJ2-1; TRBD1 is a possible D gene (6 bases). V lost 4 bases, J lost 4 bases, and 23 bases lay in between. Germline V CDR1 and CDR2: MNHNS, SASEGT. The CDR3 loop spans 18 amino acids. CDR3 sequence: CASSGGQGYRSVYNEQFF. In DNA, the CDR3 is TGTGCCAGCAGTGGAGGGCAGGGGTACAGGTCGGTTTACAATGAGCAGTTCTTC.

The chain carries TRBV30 and TRBJ1-1; D remains ambiguous. V lost 0 bases and J lost 1, with 6 bases in between. In germline, CDR1 is GTSNPN, CDR2 SVGIG (reference sequence). This CDR3 has 13 residues. CDR3 amino acids: CAWSVHGNTEAFF. CDR3 nucleotide sequence: TGTGCCTGGAGTGTACATGGGAACACTGAAGCTTTCTTT.

This chain connects TRBV4-1 to TRBJ1-2; 7 nucleotides align to TRBD1. Germline V gene data show CDR1 as MGHRA and CDR2 as YSYEKL. The CDR3 has 14 amino acids. V shed 4 bases and J 8 bases; nucleotides not matched to a gene: 10. The CDR3 sequence is CASSLMGQSVGYTF. The DNA for the CDR3 is TGCGCCAGCAGCCTCATGGGACAGTCGGTCGGCTACACCTTC.

J is TRBJ1-6 and V is TRBV7-2; D might be TRBD1 (6 bases). The CDR3 runs to 14 residues. CDR1 is SGHTA, CDR2 FQGNSA, per germline. The germline V and J ends were trimmed by 1 base and 10 bases, with 11 bases remaining between them. As DNA, the CDR3 is TGTGCCAGCAGCTTAGGGCAGGGGTGGTCACCCCTCCACTTT. Its protein is CASSLGQGWSPLHF.

The chain has TRBV7-3 and TRBJ2-1, with D maybe TRBD1 (6 bases). Germline loops: CDR1 SGHTA, CDR2 FQGTGA. The CDR3 is 12 residues long. V lost 5 bases and J lost 8, with 10 bases in between. The CDR3 DNA follows: TGTGCCAGCAGCCCCAGGGGCGATGAGCAGTTCTTC. It encodes CASSPRGDEQFF. Together with reference TRBV7-3 and TRBJ2-1, the CDR3 gives the full variable domain: GAGVSQTPSNKVTEKGKYVELRCDPISGHTALYWYRQSLGQGPEFLIYFQGTGAADDSGLPNDRFFAVRPEGSVSTLKIQRTERGDSAVYLCASSPRGDEQFFGPGTRLTVL.

The V gene is TRBV7-9, the J gene TRBJ2-7; 10 nucleotides agree with TRBD1. The ends lost 1 base at V and 4 bases at J; junction bases unmatched: 4. Germline assignment: CDR1 SEHNR and CDR2 FQNEAQ (reference sequence). The CDR3 has 15 residues. CDR3 region: CASSLGTGGSYEQYF. CDR3 in DNA: TGTGCCAGCAGCTTAGGGACAGGGGGGTCTTACGAGCAGTACTTC.

The rearrangement links TRBV27 to TRBJ2-3; weak D call: TRBD2 (6 bases). V lost 8 bases and J 0 bases, leaving 15 bases between the germline ends. The CDR3 is 15 amino acids. The V gene's germline CDR1 is MNHEY and CDR2 SMNVEV (reference sequence). The CDR3 reads CASPRGGASTDTQYF. CDR3 nucleotides: TGTGCCAGCCCGAGAGGCGGGGCTAGCACAGATACGCAGTATTTT.

This chain links TRBV30 with TRBJ2-5; the D gene is possibly TRBD1 (5 bases). Gene TRBJ2-7 matches the end of the DNA better, so the J call may be wrong. This CDR3 is 11 amino acids long. Germline V gives CDR1 GTSNPN, CDR2 SVGIG (reference sequence). This chain's CDR3 is CAWGAPYEQYF. CDR3 DNA: TGTGCCTGGGGGGCCCCCTACGAGCAGTACTTC.

The chain couples TRBV30 to TRBJ1-4; D gene unclear. The germline gives CDR1 GTSNPN, CDR2 SVGIG (reference sequence). V lost 0 bases to trimming and J lost 5 bases, with 7 bases between them. CDR3 length equals 13 residues. The CDR3 region has the DNA TGTGCCTGGAGTGTCGGGTCGAATGAAAAACTGTTTTTT. It is translated as CAWSVGSNEKLFF.

The rearrangement uses TRBV7-6 and TRBJ1-2; 7 bases match TRBD1. V shed 2 bases, J shed 4 bases, and the junction held 19 bases outside the gene matches. CDR3 length: 19 amino acids. Germline assignment: CDR1 SGHVS and CDR2 FNYEAQ. Written as DNA, the CDR3 is TGTGCCAGCAGCTTAAGTTCGGGTCCAGGGGGAGGTCTGGGCTATGGCTACACCTTC. This codes for CASSLSSGPGGGLGYGYTF. The complete variable domain, with remaining parts taken from reference TRBV7-6 and TRBJ1-2, reads GAGVSQSPRYKVTKRGQDVALRCDPISGHVSLYWYRQALGQGPEFLTYFNYEAQQDKSGLPNDRFSAERPEGSISTLTIQRTEQRDSAMYRCASSLSSGPGGGLGYGYTFGSGTRLTVV.

The genes are TRBV6-5 and TRBJ1-1, with no clear D. The CDR3 is 13 amino acids. Germline CDR1 MNHEY, CDR2 SVGAGI. V was cut by 6 bases and J by 1 base, with 9 bases left in between. The CDR3 region has the DNA TGTGCCAGCAGCCCCGGTCCGAACACTGAAGCTTTCTTT. Protein sequence: CASSPGPNTEAFF.

Points on this clone: The conserved closing phenylalanine or tryptophan is absent in this CDR3, likely reflecting a read error. V and J are TRBV7-3 and TRBJ2-7; 8 nucleotides line up with TRBD1. Germline V gene lookup returns CDR1 SGHTA and CDR2 FQGTGA. J gave up 6 bases and V 9 bases, and 4 bases lay outside the gene matches. This CDR3 contains 11 residues. The CDR3 is CARGGQVEQYL. CDR3 nucleotide sequence: TGTGCCAGAGGGGGACAGGTCGAGCAGTACCTC.